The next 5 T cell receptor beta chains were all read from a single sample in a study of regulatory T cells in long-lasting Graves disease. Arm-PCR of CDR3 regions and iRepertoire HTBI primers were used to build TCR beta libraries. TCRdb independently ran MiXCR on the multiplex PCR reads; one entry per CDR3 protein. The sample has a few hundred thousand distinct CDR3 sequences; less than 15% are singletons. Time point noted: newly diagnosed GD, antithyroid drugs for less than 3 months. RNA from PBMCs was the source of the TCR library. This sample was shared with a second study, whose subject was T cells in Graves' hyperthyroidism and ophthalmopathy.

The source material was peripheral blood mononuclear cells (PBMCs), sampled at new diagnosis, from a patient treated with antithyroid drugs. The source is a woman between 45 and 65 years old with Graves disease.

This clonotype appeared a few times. DNA of the CDR3: TGTGCCAGCAGTGAACCACACGGGACAGTCGGGGCAGATACGCAGTATTTT. Encoded protein: CASSEPHGTVGADTQYF. The V gene is TRBV25-1, the J gene TRBJ2-3; 7 bases line up with TRBD1. Trimming took 2 bases from V and 4 from J; bases not matched to a gene: 12. The germline V gene encodes CDR1 MGHDK and CDR2 SYGVNS. The CDR3 contains 17 residues. Full variable domain (outside the CDR3, taken from reference TRBV25-1 and TRBJ2-3): EADIYQTPRYLVIGTGKKITLECSQTMGHDKMYWYQQDPGMELHLIHYSYGVNSTEKGDLSSESTVSRIRTEHFPLTLESARPSHTSQYLCASSEPHGTVGADTQYFGPGTRLTVL.

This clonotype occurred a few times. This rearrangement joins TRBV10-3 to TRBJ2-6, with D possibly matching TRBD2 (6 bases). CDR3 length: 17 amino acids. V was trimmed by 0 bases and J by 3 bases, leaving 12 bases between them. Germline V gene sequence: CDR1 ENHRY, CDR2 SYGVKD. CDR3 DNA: TGTGCCATCAGTGAGTCCCGACTAGTTCATGGGGCCAACGTCCTGACTTTC. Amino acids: CAISESRLVHGANVLTF.

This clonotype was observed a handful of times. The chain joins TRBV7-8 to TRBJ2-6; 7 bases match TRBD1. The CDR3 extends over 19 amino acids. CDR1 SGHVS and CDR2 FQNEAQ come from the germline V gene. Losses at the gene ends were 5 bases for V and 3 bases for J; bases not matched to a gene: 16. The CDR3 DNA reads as TGTGCCAGCAGCCGCACCCGGACAGGTTTAAACCTTGGGGCCAACGTCCTGACTTTC. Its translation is CASSRTRTGLNLGANVLTF.

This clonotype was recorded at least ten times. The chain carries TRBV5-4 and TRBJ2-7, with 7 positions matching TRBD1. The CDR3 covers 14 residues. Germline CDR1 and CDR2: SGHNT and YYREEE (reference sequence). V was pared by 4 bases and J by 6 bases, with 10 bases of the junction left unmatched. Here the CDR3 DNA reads TGTGCCAGCAGCCCAACCCAGACAGGGAGCGAGCAGTACTTC. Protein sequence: CASSPTQTGSEQYF.

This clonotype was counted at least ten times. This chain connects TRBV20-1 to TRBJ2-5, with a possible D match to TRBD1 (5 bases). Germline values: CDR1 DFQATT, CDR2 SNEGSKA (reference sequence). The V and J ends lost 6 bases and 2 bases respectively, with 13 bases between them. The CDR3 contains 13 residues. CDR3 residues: CSAQGLLQETQYF. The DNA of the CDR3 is TGCAGTGCCCAGGGATTATTGCAAGAGACCCAGTACTTC.